These 12 T cell receptor beta chains originate from one sample sequenced in a study of CD8 T cells in Susac syndrome. With random hexamers, reverse transcription was performed on about 0.5 to 1 ug of RNA. TCRdb called the immunoSEQ multiplex PCR reads again in MiXCR, with one record for every CDR3 protein. The sample yields roughly 140,000 distinct CDR3 sequences, 90% to 97% seen once. Sequenced input: CD4+ T cells from PBMCs. The receptors come from a human donor with Susac syndrome.

The CDR3 reads CASRRTSGDTQYF. The CDR3 DNA follows: TGTGCCAGCAGAAGGACTAGCGGAGATACGCAGTATTTT. V gene TRBV27 combines with J gene TRBJ2-3, with 10 bases identical to TRBD2. J gave up 5 bases and V 6 bases, and 2 bases lay outside the gene matches. CDR1 and CDR2 (germline): MNHEY, SMNVEV (reference sequence). CDR3 length equals 13 residues.

V gene TRBV29-1 combines with J gene TRBJ2-5; TRBD1 might be the D (5 bases). Trimming took off 5 bases at V and 4 bases at J, with 14 bases between the two ends. Germline V lookup: CDR1 SQVTM, CDR2 ANQGSEA. The CDR3 covers 13 residues. This chain's CDR3 is CSVLVPTGETQYF. In DNA, the CDR3 is TGCAGCGTTCTCGTCCCTACAGGAGAGACCCAGTACTTC.

The chain joins TRBV6-5 to TRBJ1-5, with unresolved D. Germline V lookup: CDR1 MNHEY, CDR2 SVGAGI. V lost 6 bases and J lost 2, with 14 bases in between. The CDR3 extends over 15 amino acids. Written as DNA, the CDR3 is TGTGCCAGCAGACCCGTGGGGAAGGGCAATCAGCCCCAGCATTTT. Its translation is CASRPVGKGNQPQHF.

The chain has TRBV15 and TRBJ2-7; D remains ambiguous. Trimming left V 0 bases short and J 7 bases short, with 13 bases between. The CDR3 spans 14 residues. Germline V CDR1 and CDR2: LNHNV, YYDKDF (reference sequence). The CDR3 is CATSRDRVKGEQYF. Written as DNA, the CDR3 is TGTGCCACCAGCAGAGATAGGGTTAAAGGGGAGCAGTACTTC. The full variable domain, completed using reference TRBV15 and TRBJ2-7, is DAMVIQNPRYQVTQFGKPVTLSCSQTLNHNVMYWYQQKSSQAPKLLFHYYDKDFNNEADTPDNFQSRRPNTSFCFLDIRSPGLGDTAMYLCATSRDRVKGEQYFGPGTRLTVT.

This clonotype occurred once. V and J are TRBV29-1 and TRBJ2-3, with TRBD2 identical over 8 bases. The germline V gene has CDR1 SQVTM and CDR2 ANQGSEA. Trimming removed 7 bases from V and 2 bases from J; junction bases left unmatched: 11. The CDR3 has 15 residues. CDR3 nucleotide sequence: TGCAGCGACCAGGGCAGCGGGGGAGACACAGATACGCAGTATTTT. Amino acid sequence: CSDQGSGGDTDTQYF.

The chain uses TRBV12-3 or TRBV12-4 and TRBJ2-2; the D gene could be TRBD1 or TRBD2 (5 bases each). There are 14 residues in the CDR3. With 6 bases removed from V and 4 bases from J, the gap between germline ends came to 12 bases. CDR3: CASRPGDGTGELFF. Written as DNA, the CDR3 is TGTGCCAGCAGACCCGGGGACGGCACCGGGGAGCTGTTTTTT.

The V call is TRBV3-1, the J call TRBJ1-4, with no clear D. CDR1 LGHDT and CDR2 YNNKEL come from the germline V gene (reference sequence). The CDR3 extends over 14 amino acids. The V end lost 4 bases, the J end lost 6 bases, and 12 bases lay between the germline ends. CDR3: CASSPQPFYEKLFF. CDR3 bases: TGTGCCAGCAGCCCCCAGCCGTTCTATGAAAAACTGTTTTTT.

The chain combines TRBV27 with TRBJ1-2; D uncertain. The ends were cut back, 5 bases at V and 8 bases at J, with 18 bases in the middle. The CDR3 runs to 14 residues. Germline CDR1 MNHEY, CDR2 SMNVEV (reference sequence). As DNA, the CDR3 is TGTGCCAGCAGTCGTCTCGGACGGCAGCAGGGCTACACCTTC. Amino acid sequence: CASSRLGRQQGYTF.

The chain is built from TRBV20-1 and TRBJ1-5; D call uncertain. Per germline, CDR1 DFQATT and CDR2 SNEGSKA (reference sequence). This CDR3 has 13 amino acids. The V and J ends lost 6 bases and 5 bases respectively, with 14 bases between them. CDR3 in amino acids: CSAQRETDQPQHF. The CDR3, as DNA: TGCAGTGCCCAGCGGGAAACGGATCAGCCCCAGCATTTT.

The chain joins TRBV4-1 to TRBJ2-3; D gene unclear. V dropped 1 base and J dropped 5 bases, with 10 bases sitting between them. Germline V gives CDR1 MGHRA, CDR2 YSYEKL. The CDR3 is 14 residues long. CDR3 amino acids: CASSQVGQRDTQYF. The CDR3 region has the DNA TGCGCCAGCAGCCAAGTAGGCCAGAGAGATACGCAGTATTTT.

This rearrangement joins TRBV25-1 to TRBJ2-1; 13 bases are a match to TRBD2. The V gene end was trimmed by 1 base and the J gene end by 9 bases; junction bases not matched to a gene: 6. CDR3 size: 16 residues. Germline loops: CDR1 MGHDK, CDR2 SYGVNS. The CDR3 DNA is TGTGCCAGCAGTGAATCCGGGACTAGCGGGACTGGTGAGCAGTTCTTC. It specifies CASSESGTSGTGEQFF.

This clonotype occurred once. The chain joins TRBV29-1 to TRBJ2-7; maybe TRBD1 (5 bases). Germline V gene sequence: CDR1 SQVTM, CDR2 ANQGSEA. This CDR3 spans 14 amino acids. Between the trimmed V and J ends, which lost 0 bases and 2 bases, there was a span of 11 bases. The CDR3 DNA reads TGCAGCGTTGAAGAAGGTCAGGGCCCCTACGAGCAGTACTTC. It specifies CSVEEGQGPYEQYF.